A selection of T cell receptor beta chains follows, all from one sample in a study of cytomegalovirus exposure and HLA in healthy donors. This table comes from immunoSEQ multiplex PCR, and its TCRdb copy is limited to in-frame clones, with some not included. The sample shows roughly 130,000 clones, around 8.5% of them seen only once. Material for sequencing was PBMCs. All receptors come from a man aged 35 to 55 in good health and CMV-seronegative. Each CDR3 is given with its conserved first and last residue. The D gene is left open where the match is weak. Not all rows give a size; the values are once, few, many and, for expanded clones, a class.

v_call	d_call	j_call	clone_size	cdr3_aa	cdr3_nt
TRBV4-3	TRBD1	TRBJ1-2	few	CASSQDFGTGGGWYTF	TGCGCCAGCAGCCAAGATTTTGGGACAGGGGGGGGGTGGTACACCTTC
TRBV7-8	-	TRBJ1-2	few	CASSSGYYGYTF	TGTGCCAGCAGCTCAGGGTACTATGGCTACACCTTC
TRBV11-3	-	TRBJ2-5	-	CASSSEGTETQYF	TGTGCCAGCAGCTCGGAGGGGACAGAGACCCAGTACTTC
TRBV6-1	-	TRBJ1-4	few	CASGTRDEKLFF	TGTGCCAGCGGGACTCGTGATGAAAAACTGTTTTTT
TRBV14	TRBD1	TRBJ1-1	few	CASRMTGENTEAFF	TGTGCCAGCAGGATGACAGGGGAGAACACTGAAGCTTTCTTT
TRBV5-1	TRBD2	TRBJ2-3	few	CASSLPSGGDTQYF	TGCGCCAGCAGCTTGCCTAGCGGGGGAGATACGCAGTATTTT
TRBV5-1	-	TRBJ1-2	few	CASSLEGDYGYTF	TGCGCCAGCAGCTTGGAAGGGGACTATGGCTACACCTTC
TRBV28	-	TRBJ1-1	-	CASSLNRVGTEAFF	TGTGCCAGCAGTTTAAACCGGGTTGGGACTGAAGCTTTCTTT
TRBV14	TRBD2	TRBJ2-7	-	CASSPTGLAGGTGLGEQYF	TGTGCCAGCAGCCCAACGGGACTAGCGGGGGGGACGGGCCTGGGCGAGCAGTACTTC
TRBV10-2	TRBD2	TRBJ2-5	-	CASRIERGAEEAQYF	TGCGCCAGCAGAATCGAGCGGGGGGCCGAAGAGGCCCAGTACTTC
TRBV6-5	-	TRBJ2-7	-	CASSYPRGPGSYEQYF	TGTGCCAGCAGTTACCCTAGGGGTCCTGGCTCCTACGAGCAGTACTTC
TRBV9	TRBD2	TRBJ2-2	-	CASSSGLAVNTGELFF	TGTGCCAGCAGCTCGGGACTAGCGGTGAACACCGGGGAGCTGTTTTTT
TRBV18	-	TRBJ1-5	-	CASSPGQARNQPQHF	TGTGCCAGCTCACCGGGCCAGGCTCGCAATCAGCCCCAGCATTTT
TRBV9	TRBD1	TRBJ2-7	few	CASSAQGVNEQYF	TGTGCCAGCAGCGCCCAGGGGGTGAACGAGCAGTACTTC
TRBV2	TRBD1	TRBJ1-4	few	CASSERQGSEKLFF	TGTGCCAGCAGTGAACGACAGGGAAGTGAAAAACTGTTTTTT
TRBV18	-	TRBJ2-7	-	CASSPLQRGTYEQYF	TGTGCCAGCTCACCGCTCCAGCGAGGGACCTACGAGCAGTACTTC
TRBV2	TRBD1	TRBJ1-1	-	CASRDGGQQTEAFF	TGTGCCAGCAGAGATGGGGGACAGCAAACTGAAGCTTTCTTT
TRBV6-4	TRBD2	TRBJ2-1	few	CASSDTSGGRDEQFF	TGTGCCAGCAGTGATACTAGCGGGGGTCGAGATGAGCAGTTCTTC
TRBV9	TRBD2	TRBJ2-1	-	CASSVGLAGFFSYNEQFF	TGTGCCAGCAGCGTAGGCCTAGCGGGCTTCTTCTCCTACAATGAGCAGTTCTTC
TRBV6-6	-	TRBJ1-4	-	CASSPTGFGEKLFF	TGTGCCAGCAGTCCCACAGGTTTTGGGGAAAAACTGTTTTTT
TRBV4-1	-	TRBJ1-1	few	CASSQDSVPRAFF	TGCGCCAGCAGCCAAGATAGTGTCCCAAGAGCTTTCTTT
TRBV4-1	-	TRBJ2-1	-	CASSPGVGARYNEQFF	TGCGCCAGCAGCCCCGGAGTCGGAGCGCGCTACAATGAGCAGTTCTTC
TRBV4-3	-	TRBJ1-5	-	CASSQDRLLGNQPQHF	TGCGCCAGCAGCCAAGACCGACTTCTTGGCAATCAGCCCCAGCATTTT
TRBV11-2	-	TRBJ2-7	-	CASSLDLRGYEQYF	TGTGCCAGCAGCTTAGATCTAAGGGGCTACGAGCAGTACTTC
TRBV6-5	-	TRBJ1-1	medium-sized	CASSYGQMNTEAFF	TGTGCCAGCAGTTACGGTCAGATGAACACTGAAGCTTTCTTT
TRBV15	TRBD1	TRBJ1-2	-	CATSRTTGGANYGYTF	TGTGCCACCAGCAGAACCACAGGGGGGGCTAACTATGGCTACACCTTC
TRBV30	TRBD1	TRBJ2-5	few	CAWTTGQGGETQYF	TGTGCCTGGACAACGGGACAGGGGGGAGAGACCCAGTACTTC
TRBV11-2	-	TRBJ1-1	few	CASSAYTLSNTEAFF	TGTGCCAGCAGCGCATATACTTTGTCAAACACTGAAGCTTTCTTT
TRBV19	TRBD1	TRBJ2-2	-	CASKPGQGVGGELFF	TGTGCCAGTAAGCCGGGACAGGGAGTCGGCGGGGAGCTGTTTTTT
TRBV2	-	TRBJ2-5	few	CASSDREETQYF	TGTGCCAGCAGTGACCGGGAAGAGACCCAGTACTTC
TRBV15	-	TRBJ2-7	few	CATSVRGASYEQYF	TGTGCCACCAGCGTCCGCGGGGCCTCCTACGAGCAGTACTTC
TRBV4-1	-	TRBJ1-5	few	CASSQNRDSNQPQHF	TGCGCCAGCAGCCAAAACCGAGATAGCAATCAGCCCCAGCATTTT